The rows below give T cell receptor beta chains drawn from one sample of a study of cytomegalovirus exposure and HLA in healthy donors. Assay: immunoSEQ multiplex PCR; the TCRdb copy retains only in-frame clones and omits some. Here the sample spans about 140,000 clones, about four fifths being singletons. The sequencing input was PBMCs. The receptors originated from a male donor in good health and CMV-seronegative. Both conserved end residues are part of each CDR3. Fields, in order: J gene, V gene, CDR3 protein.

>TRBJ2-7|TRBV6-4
CASSEMDRKIYEQYF
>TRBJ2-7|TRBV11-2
CASSLGERGRAYEQYF
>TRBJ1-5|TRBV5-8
CASSLPENSNQPQHF
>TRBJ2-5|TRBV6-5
CASNGGPETQYF
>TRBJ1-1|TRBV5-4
CASSLDRAGATEAFF
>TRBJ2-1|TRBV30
CAWSVLGEDEQFF
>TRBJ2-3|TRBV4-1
CASSQVSVSTDTQYF
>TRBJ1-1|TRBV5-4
CASSLGTGDTEAFF
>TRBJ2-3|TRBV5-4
CASSPLGASTDTQYF
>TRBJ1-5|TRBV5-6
CASSTIRGNQPQHF
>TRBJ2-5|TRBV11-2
CASSPPRGGALRSRETQYF
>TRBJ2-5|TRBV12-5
CASGLLLAGGPETQYF
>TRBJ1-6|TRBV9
CASSVVGVQSPLHF
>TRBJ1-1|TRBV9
CASTGSGQNTEAFF
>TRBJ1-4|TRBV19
CASSQGVRTNEKLFF
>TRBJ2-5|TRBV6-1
CASSEVGGETQYF
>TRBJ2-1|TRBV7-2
CASSLSTGQEQFF
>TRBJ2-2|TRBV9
CASSSSPSGLTNTGELFF
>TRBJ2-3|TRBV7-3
CASSFGGWGQGISDTQYF
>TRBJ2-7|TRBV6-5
CASSLAGGYEQYF
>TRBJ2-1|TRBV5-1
CASSLWGGNEQFF
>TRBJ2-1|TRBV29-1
CSVGLGLAGKQFF
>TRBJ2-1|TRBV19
CASSTTSGSYNEQFF
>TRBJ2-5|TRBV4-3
CASSQWTGSQETQYF
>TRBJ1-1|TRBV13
CASSEGTADPNTEAFF
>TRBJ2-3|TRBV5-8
CASRPGEGPRTDTQYF